A single sample gave rise to the 18 T cell receptor beta chains below, sequenced in a study of molecular identifiers for immune sequencing clone quantification. One entry per CDR3 protein results from TCRdb running MiXCR on the PCR reads. Of hundreds of thousands of distinct CDR3 sequences listed, 25% are singletons. Input material: naive CD8+ T cells from blood, with Jurkat cell RNA spiked in. Documented subset: FACS-sorted CD8+CD4-CCR7+CD45RA+ naive T cells. These receptors all stem from a human donor in good health. Some libraries in this study had Jurkat cell RNA spiked in.

The gene calls are TRBV6-5 and TRBJ2-7, with 9 positions matching TRBD1. CDR3 size: 15 residues. Germline CDR1 MNHEY, CDR2 SVGAGI. After removal of 0 bases from V and 2 bases from J, the junction contained 2 bases not matched to a gene. CDR3 residues: CASSYSGTGPYEQYF. As DNA, the CDR3 is TGTGCCAGCAGTTACTCGGGGACAGGGCCCTACGAGCAGTACTTC.

This clonotype was counted a few times. The chain has TRBV4-3 and TRBJ2-3; 11 bases line up with TRBD2. The CDR3 extends over 20 amino acids. After removal of 0 bases from V and 2 bases from J, the junction contained 13 bases not matched to a gene. Per the germline V gene, CDR1 is LGHNA and CDR2 is YSLEER. In DNA, the CDR3 is TGCGCCAGCAGCCAAGATTGGGGGGTGACTAGCGGGATTTACACAGATACGCAGTATTTT. Protein: CASSQDWGVTSGIYTDTQYF.

The chain links TRBV2 to TRBJ2-1, with 10 bases lining up with TRBD2. From germline, CDR1 is SNHLY and CDR2 FYNNEI. V was clipped by 8 bases and J by 7 bases; unmatched bases: 5. CDR3 length equals 13 residues. The CDR3 loop is CASRGLAANEQFF. The DNA of the CDR3 is TGTGCCAGCCGAGGACTAGCGGCAAATGAGCAGTTCTTC.

This clonotype has more than one count but fewer than ten. The chain recombines TRBV7-6 with TRBJ2-2, with 7 bases lining up with TRBD1. V dropped 6 bases and J dropped 6; count of bases not matched to a gene: 13. The CDR3 spans 16 residues. From germline, CDR1 is SGHVS and CDR2 FNYEAQ. DNA for the CDR3: TGTGCCAGCAGTCCTACAGGGGCCCCAGGGTCCGGGGAGCTGTTTTTT. Protein: CASSPTGAPGSGELFF.

The J gene is TRBJ2-7, the V gene TRBV4-3; D possibly matches TRBD1 or TRBD2 (5 bases each). V was clipped by 0 bases and J by 5 bases, with 23 bases between them. The CDR3 loop spans 18 amino acids. The germline V gene encodes CDR1 LGHNA and CDR2 YSLEER. The CDR3 spells CASSQDVQGAGLAHEQYF. CDR3 DNA: TGCGCCAGCAGCCAAGATGTCCAAGGGGCAGGGCTAGCCCACGAGCAGTACTTC.

The chain couples TRBV4-1 to TRBJ2-7; no clear D. CDR3 length: 14 residues. Germline CDR1 MGHRA, CDR2 YSYEKL. Trimming left V 4 bases short and J 3 bases short, with 13 bases between. The CDR3: CASSRLTVDYEQYF. CDR3 DNA sequence: TGCGCCAGCAGCCGACTTACAGTAGACTACGAGCAGTACTTC.

Points on this clonotype: A much larger clone lies a single base off, so this may be a read error. The chain combines TRBV7-9 with TRBJ2-5; D call uncertain. Germline CDR1 and CDR2: SEHNR and FQNEAQ (reference sequence). The CDR3 length is 14 residues. Here the CDR3 DNA reads TGTGCCGGCAGCTTAGCTTTCCAGCAAGAGACCCAGTACTTC. Protein sequence: CAGSLAFQQETQYF.

Only one count was recorded for this clonotype. This sequence may be a read error, since a much larger clone differs from it by one base. The rearrangement joins TRBV4-3 to TRBJ1-1, with D possibly TRBD1 on 5 matching bases. The CDR3 totals 15 residues. The germline V gene encodes CDR1 LGHNA and CDR2 YSLEER. The CDR3 region is CARSQSAGRATEAFF. In DNA, the CDR3 is TGCGCCCGCAGCCAAAGCGCGGGGCGGGCCACTGAAGCTTTCTTT.

Remarks on this clonotype: One junction end does not reproduce the germline sequence, and a read error may be involved. This sequence joins TRBV5-6 and TRBJ1-6, with a tentative D call TRBD1 (5 bases). This CDR3 has 15 amino acids. Germline assignment: CDR1 SGHDT and CDR2 YYEEEE. As DNA, the CDR3 is TGTACCAGCAGCTTGGGTGGAGGGGCAGGCTCACCCCTCCACTTT. Translated: CTSSLGGGAGSPLHF.

For this clonotype: A read error may account for a junction end that differs from germline. J is TRBJ2-2 and V is TRBV6-2 or TRBV6-3; 9 bases match TRBD1. The length of the CDR3 is 19 residues. CDR1 is MNHEY and CDR2 is SVGEGT in the germline V gene. The CDR3: CASSYARTWTGVWTGELLF. CDR3 nucleotides: TGTGCCAGCAGTTACGCGCGAACCTGGACAGGGGTATGGACCGGGGAGCTGCTTTTT.

The chain is built from TRBV27 and TRBJ1-1; 7 bases are shared with TRBD1. Trimming at V came to 8 bases and at J to 5 bases, leaving 14 bases not matched to a gene. CDR3 length equals 15 residues. Germline CDR1 MNHEY, CDR2 SMNVEV (reference sequence). CDR3 sequence reads: CASAGTDERGTEAFF. The CDR3 bases are TGTGCCAGCGCCGGGACAGATGAAAGAGGGACTGAAGCTTTCTTT.

Turning to this clonotype: One end of the junction varies from germline; a read error may be responsible. In nucleotides, the CDR3 is TGTGCCAGCAGCCCCGCCAACTCTGGAGACACCATATATTTT. Translated, it gives CASSPANSGDTIYF. The gene calls are TRBV9 and TRBJ1-3; D is unresolved. This CDR3 spans 14 amino acids. The germline CDR1 and CDR2 sequences are SGDLS and YYNGEE.

In this sample, this clonotype turned up many times. The chain couples TRBV7-9 to TRBJ2-3; D is unresolved. V was trimmed by 0 bases and J by 4 bases, leaving 8 bases between them. Germline-derived CDR1 and CDR2 are SEHNR and FQNEAQ (reference sequence). The CDR3 contains 14 residues. For the CDR3, the DNA is TGTGCCAGCAGCTTAGCGGGAAGCTCAGATACGCAGTATTTT. Translation gives CASSLAGSSDTQYF.

This clonotype was observed many times. The CDR3 is CASSRPFGTNEKLFF. CDR3 sequence (DNA): TGTGCCAGCAGCCGTCCTTTTGGAACTAATGAAAAACTGTTTTTT. This chain uses TRBV5-6 with TRBJ1-4; D not certain. Trimming shortened V by 4 bases and J by 1 base, and 11 bases separated the two germline ends. Germline V gives CDR1 SGHDT, CDR2 YYEEEE. The CDR3 totals 15 residues.

About this clonotype: This is likely a read error, given that the CDR3 carries no conserved phenylalanine or tryptophan at its end. The chain is built from TRBV3-1 and TRBJ1-1, with D maybe TRBD1 (6 bases). Germline CDR1 is LGHDT and CDR2 is YNNKEL (reference sequence). The V end lost 4 bases, the J end lost 0 bases, and 9 bases lay between the germline ends. This CDR3 contains 14 residues. DNA for the CDR3: TGTGCCAGCAGCCTGGACAGTATGAACACTGAAGCTTTCCTT. This translates into CASSLDSMNTEAFL.

Worth noting for this clonotype: At one of its ends the junction is not consistent with the germline gene, which may arise from a read error. The chain joins TRBV5-3 to TRBJ1-1, with a possible D match to TRBD1 (5 bases). TRBV5-3 is classed as an ORF, of uncertain function. This CDR3 region has 13 residues. The CDR3 reads CASSLDDSFEAFF. CDR3 bases: TGTGCCAGCAGCTTGGACGACAGCTTTGAAGCTTTCTTT.

For this clonotype: Because it lacks the conserved phenylalanine or tryptophan at the end, this CDR3 is likely a read error. V gene TRBV14 combines with J gene TRBJ2-1; TRBD2 aligns across 10 bases. CDR1 and CDR2 from the germline V gene are SGHDN and FVKESK. Trimming removed 0 bases from V and 2 bases from J; junction bases left unmatched: 4. This CDR3 region has 17 residues. The CDR3 loop reads CASSQDVGLAAYNEQFL. The CDR3 DNA is TGTGCCAGCAGCCAAGATGTAGGACTAGCGGCCTACAATGAGCAGTTCCTC.

This chain connects TRBV19 to TRBJ2-7; D possibly corresponds to TRBD1 (5 bases). This CDR3 has 13 residues. CDR1 LNHDA and CDR2 SQIVND come from the germline V gene (reference sequence). Trimming took 1 base from V and 7 from J, leaving 11 bases between them. CDR3 DNA sequence: TGTGCCAGTAGTATAGGACAGTCTGGGGAGCAGTACTTC. It yields the protein CASSIGQSGEQYF.